The 7 T cell receptor beta chains below all came from one sample that was sequenced in a study of T-cell memory formation after mild COVID-19. TCRdb re-called the 5' RACE reads through MiXCR, storing one row per CDR3 protein. The table includes 180,000 or so distinct CDR3 sequences, 16% detected once. Sequenced material: PBMCs or a T cell subset sorted from them (not recorded which). The origin of the receptors is an adult woman who had mild COVID-19 (a few samples of this study predate the infection). Cell type and time point are not known.

This clonotype has just a few counts. The chain uses TRBV29-1 and TRBJ1-4, with 8 bases that match TRBD1. The germline gives CDR1 SQVTM, CDR2 ANQGSEA. This CDR3 spans 14 amino acids. Trimming cost V 4 bases and J 2 bases; bases outside gene matches: 3. The CDR3 DNA follows: TGCAGCGTTGGGAGGACAGGGACTAATGAAAAACTGTTTTTT. This translates into CSVGRTGTNEKLFF.

This clonotype has just a few counts. The V call is TRBV4-2, the J call TRBJ1-1; the match to TRBD1 covers 9 bases. Germline CDR1 and CDR2: LGHNA and YNFKEQ. Trimming took 4 bases from V and 5 from J; bases not matched to a gene: 8. CDR3 length equals 15 residues. CDR3 protein: CASSLRDREVTEAFF. CDR3 nucleotide sequence: TGTGCCAGCAGCCTCCGGGACAGGGAGGTGACTGAAGCTTTCTTT.

The sample holds many counts of this clonotype. The rearrangement links TRBV7-2 to TRBJ1-6; TRBD1 is a possible D gene (6 bases). This CDR3 spans 15 amino acids. Trimming took off 6 bases at V and 8 bases at J, with 17 bases between the two ends. The germline V gene has CDR1 SGHTA and CDR2 FQGNSA. CDR3 bases: TGTGCCAGCAGGTTCCCACAGGGAGTTGATTCACCCCTCCACTTT. Translated, it gives CASRFPQGVDSPLHF.

This clonotype was recorded a few times. V usage is TRBV5-1 and J usage is TRBJ2-3; 8 positions agree with TRBD1. V lost 5 bases and J lost 2; bases outside the gene matches: 13. The CDR3 contains 17 residues. The germline gives CDR1 SGHRS, CDR2 YFSETQ. The CDR3 DNA reads TGCGCCAGCAGTTTGATTCCGGGACAGGAATTCACAGATACGCAGTATTTT. Translating gives CASSLIPGQEFTDTQYF.

This clonotype showed up many times. CDR3 nucleotide sequence: TGTGCCAGCAGCGTAGAGCAGGGGGAAGTTGTGGAATATGGCTACACCTTC. Translating it yields CASSVEQGEVVEYGYTF. The chain has TRBV9 and TRBJ1-2; TRBD1 matches at 7 bases. The CDR3 extends over 17 amino acids. Germline assignment: CDR1 SGDLS and CDR2 YYNGEE. The ends lost 0 bases at V and 5 bases at J; junction bases unmatched: 13.

This clonotype has a handful of counts. This rearrangement joins TRBV29-1 to TRBJ2-1; 7 nucleotides line up with TRBD2. This CDR3 has 14 residues. Trimming took 7 bases from V and 7 from J; bases not matched to a gene: 13. Germline V gene lookup returns CDR1 SQVTM and CDR2 ANQGSEA. The CDR3 protein is CSAGGIAGRNEQFF. In DNA, the CDR3 is TGCAGCGCGGGTGGAATAGCGGGTAGGAATGAGCAGTTCTTC.

The rearrangement links TRBV5-1 to TRBJ2-1, with TRBD2 matching over 14 bases. CDR3 length: 19 amino acids. V gave up 3 bases and J gave up 8 bases; unmatched junction bases: 16. CDR1 and CDR2 (germline): SGHRS, YFSETQ. CDR3: CASSSPLVRTSGGIYEQFF. The CDR3 DNA follows: TGCGCCAGCAGCTCCCCTTTGGTGAGGACTAGCGGGGGGATCTATGAGCAGTTCTTC. The complete variable domain, with remaining parts taken from reference TRBV5-1 and TRBJ2-1, reads KAGVTQTPRYLIKTRGQQVTLSCSPISGHRSVSWYQQTPGQGLQFLFEYFSETQRNKGNFPGRFSGRQFSNSRSEMNVSTLELGDSALYLCASSSPLVRTSGGIYEQFFGPGTRLTVL.